Presented here are 5 T cell receptor beta chains from one specimen sequenced in a study of blood T cell repertoires in COVID-19. TCRdb keeps only in-frame clones here, not all; method: immunoSEQ multiplex PCR. Among about 89,000 clones, about 83% were seen once, and the ten largest hold about 5.7%. What was sequenced was peripheral blood. Receptors originate from a man aged 70 or older with COVID-19, enrolled during active disease.

The genes are TRBV7-2 and TRBJ1-6; the match to TRBD1 covers 8 bases. The trim removed 4 bases at V and 7 bases at J, leaving 9 bases unmatched. This CDR3 region has 16 residues. Germline values: CDR1 SGHTA, CDR2 FQGNSA. CDR3: CASSSRAGGQNSPLHF. In DNA form, the CDR3 reads TGTGCCAGCAGCTCCAGGGCAGGGGGCCAAAATTCACCCCTCCACTTT.

The genes are TRBV19 and TRBJ1-6; D may be TRBD1 (5 bases). Germline CDR1 is LNHDA and CDR2 is SQIVND (reference sequence). CDR3 length: 14 residues. V was trimmed by 5 bases and J by 8 bases, leaving 13 bases between them. The CDR3 reads CASSSRESYSPLHF. In DNA, the CDR3 is TGTGCCAGTAGTTCCAGGGAATCCTATTCACCCCTCCACTTT.

The rearrangement uses TRBV10-3 and TRBJ2-2; TRBD2 aligns across 13 bases. Losses at the gene ends were 0 bases for V and 2 bases for J; bases not matched to a gene: 9. This CDR3 spans 20 amino acids. Germline loops: CDR1 ENHRY, CDR2 SYGVKD. The CDR3 DNA reads TGTGCCATCAGTGAGTCAGGTGGACTAGCGGGAGCCTCAAACACCGGGGAGCTGTTTTTT. Encoded protein: CAISESGGLAGASNTGELFF.

The chain joins TRBV5-6 to TRBJ2-1, with 10 bases identical to TRBD2. The germline CDR1 and CDR2 sequences are SGHDT and YYEEEE. This CDR3 comprises 15 residues. V shed 1 base, J shed 8 bases, and the junction held 6 bases outside the gene matches. The CDR3 protein is CASSLLAGVYDEQFF. The CDR3 nucleotides are TGTGCCAGCAGCTTGCTAGCGGGAGTGTACGATGAGCAGTTCTTC.

The CDR3 DNA follows: TGTGCCAGCAGCTTGGGGTTTGCGGGCGTCTACAATGAGCAGTTCTTC. This codes for CASSLGFAGVYNEQFF. This chain connects TRBV5-4 to TRBJ2-1; D might be TRBD2 (5 bases). Per germline, CDR1 SGHNT and CDR2 YYREEE (reference sequence). V was pared by 0 bases and J by 3 bases, with 13 bases between. The CDR3 totals 16 residues.